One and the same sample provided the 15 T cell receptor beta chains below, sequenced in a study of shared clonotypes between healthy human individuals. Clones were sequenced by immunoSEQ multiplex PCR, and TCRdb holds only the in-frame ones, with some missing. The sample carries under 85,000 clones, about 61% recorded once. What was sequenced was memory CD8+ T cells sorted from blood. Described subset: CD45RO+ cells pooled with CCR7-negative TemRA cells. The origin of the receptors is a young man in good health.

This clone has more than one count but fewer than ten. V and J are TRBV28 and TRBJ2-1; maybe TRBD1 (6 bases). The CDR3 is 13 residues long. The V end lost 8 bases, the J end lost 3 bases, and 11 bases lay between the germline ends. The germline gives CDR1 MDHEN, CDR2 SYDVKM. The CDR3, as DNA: TGTGCCAGCTCCTCAGGGGACTACAATGAGCAGTTCTTC. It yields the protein CASSSGDYNEQFF.

CDR3 sequence (DNA): TGTGCCAGTAGTATTGTGGGACTCTACAATGAGCAGTTCTTC. Encoded protein: CASSIVGLYNEQFF. The chain combines TRBV19 with TRBJ2-1, with a tentative D call TRBD2 (6 bases). V was clipped by 3 bases and J by 3 bases, with 9 bases between them. The CDR3 length is 14 residues. CDR1 and CDR2 (germline): LNHDA, SQIVND (reference sequence).

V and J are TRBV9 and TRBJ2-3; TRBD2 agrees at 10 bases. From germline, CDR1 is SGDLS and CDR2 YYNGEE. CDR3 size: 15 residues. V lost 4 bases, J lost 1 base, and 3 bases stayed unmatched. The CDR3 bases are TGTGCCAGCAGCAACGGACTAGCGGGCACAGATACGCAGTATTTT. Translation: CASSNGLAGTDTQYF.

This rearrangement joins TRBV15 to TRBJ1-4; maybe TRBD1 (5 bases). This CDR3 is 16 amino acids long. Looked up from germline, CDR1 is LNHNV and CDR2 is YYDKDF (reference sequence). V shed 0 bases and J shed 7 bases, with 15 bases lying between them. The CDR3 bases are TGTGCCACCAGCAGAGATATAGCCACCGGGACTGAAAAACTGTTTTTT. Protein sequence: CATSRDIATGTEKLFF.

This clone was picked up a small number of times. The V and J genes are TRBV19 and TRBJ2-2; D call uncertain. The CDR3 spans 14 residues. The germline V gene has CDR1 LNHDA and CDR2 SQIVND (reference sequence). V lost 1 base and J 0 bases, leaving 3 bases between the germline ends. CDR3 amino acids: CASSIVTNTGELFF. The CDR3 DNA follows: TGTGCCAGTAGTATAGTGACGAACACCGGGGAGCTGTTTTTT.

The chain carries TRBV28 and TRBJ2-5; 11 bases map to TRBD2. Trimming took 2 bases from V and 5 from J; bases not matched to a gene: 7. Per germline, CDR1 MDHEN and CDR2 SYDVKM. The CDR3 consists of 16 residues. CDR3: CASSLDTSGSIETQYF. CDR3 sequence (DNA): TGTGCCAGCAGTTTAGATACTAGCGGGAGTATTGAGACCCAGTACTTC. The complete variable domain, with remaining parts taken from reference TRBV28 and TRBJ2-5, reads DVKVTQSSRYLVKRTGEKVFLECVQDMDHENMFWYRQDPGLGLRLIYFSYDVKMKEKGDIPEGYSVSREKKERFSLILESASTNQTSMYLCASSLDTSGSIETQYFGPGTRLLVL.

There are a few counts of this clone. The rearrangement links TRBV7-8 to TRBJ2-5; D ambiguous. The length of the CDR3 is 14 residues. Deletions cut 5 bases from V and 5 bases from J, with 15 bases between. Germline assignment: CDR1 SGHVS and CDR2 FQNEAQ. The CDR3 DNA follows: TGTGCCAGCAGCCCCCCTCAGGTTTTGGAGACCCAGTACTTC. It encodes CASSPPQVLETQYF.

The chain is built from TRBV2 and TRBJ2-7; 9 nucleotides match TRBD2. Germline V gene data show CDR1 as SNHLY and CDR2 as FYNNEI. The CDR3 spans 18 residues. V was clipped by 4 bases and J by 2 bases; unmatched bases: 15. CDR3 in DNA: TGTGCCAGCAGTGGCCTCAAATCAACACTAGCGGGCACCTACGAGCAGTACTTC. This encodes CASSGLKSTLAGTYEQYF.

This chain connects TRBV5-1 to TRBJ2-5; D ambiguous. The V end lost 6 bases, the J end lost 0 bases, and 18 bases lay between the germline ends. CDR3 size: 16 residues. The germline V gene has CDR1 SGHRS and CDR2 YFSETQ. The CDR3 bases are TGCGCCAGCAAACCAGGTCTCGGGTACAACCAAGAGACCCAGTACTTC. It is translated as CASKPGLGYNQETQYF. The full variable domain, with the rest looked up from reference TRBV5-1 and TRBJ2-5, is KAGVTQTPRYLIKTRGQQVTLSCSPISGHRSVSWYQQTPGQGLQFLFEYFSETQRNKGNFPGRFSGRQFSNSRSEMNVSTLELGDSALYLCASKPGLGYNQETQYFGPGTRLLVL.

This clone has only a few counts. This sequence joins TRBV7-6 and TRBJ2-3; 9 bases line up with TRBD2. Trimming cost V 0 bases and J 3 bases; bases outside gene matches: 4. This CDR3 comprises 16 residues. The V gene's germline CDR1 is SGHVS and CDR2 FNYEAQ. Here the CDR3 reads CASSLAPSGVTDTQYF. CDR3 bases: TGTGCCAGCAGCTTAGCGCCTAGCGGGGTTACAGATACGCAGTATTTT.

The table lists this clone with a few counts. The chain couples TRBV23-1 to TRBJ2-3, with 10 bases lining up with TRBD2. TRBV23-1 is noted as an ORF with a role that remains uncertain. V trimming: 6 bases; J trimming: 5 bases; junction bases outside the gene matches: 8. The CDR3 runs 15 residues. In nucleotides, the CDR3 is TGCGCCAGCAGAGAGCGGGAGGGTGTTAGAGATACGCAGTATTTT. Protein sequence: CASREREGVRDTQYF.

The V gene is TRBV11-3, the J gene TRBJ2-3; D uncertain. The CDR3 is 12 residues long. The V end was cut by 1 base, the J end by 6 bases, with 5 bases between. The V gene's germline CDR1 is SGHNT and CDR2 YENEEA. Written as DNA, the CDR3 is TGTGCCAGCAGCTTAGGCCCGGATACGCAGTATTTT. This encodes CASSLGPDTQYF.

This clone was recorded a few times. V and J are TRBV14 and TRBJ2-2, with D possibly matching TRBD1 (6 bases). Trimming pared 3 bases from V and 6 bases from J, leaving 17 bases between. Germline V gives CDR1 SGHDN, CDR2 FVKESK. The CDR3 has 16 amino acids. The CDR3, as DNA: TGTGCCAGCAGCCATGTGCAGGGGCTCAATCCCGGGGAGCTGTTTTTT. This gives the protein CASSHVQGLNPGELFF.

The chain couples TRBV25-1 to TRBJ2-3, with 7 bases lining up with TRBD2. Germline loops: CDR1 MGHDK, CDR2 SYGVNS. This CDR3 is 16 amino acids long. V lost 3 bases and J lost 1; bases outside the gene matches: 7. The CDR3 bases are TGTGCCAGCAGTGAGCCTTGGGCGGGGGGCACAGATACGCAGTATTTT. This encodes CASSEPWAGGTDTQYF.

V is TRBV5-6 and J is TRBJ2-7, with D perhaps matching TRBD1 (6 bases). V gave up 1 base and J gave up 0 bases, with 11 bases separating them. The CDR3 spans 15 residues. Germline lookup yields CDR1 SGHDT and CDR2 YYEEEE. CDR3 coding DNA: TGTGCCAGCAGCTTGAAGTTCAGGGGCTCCTACGAGCAGTACTTC. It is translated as CASSLKFRGSYEQYF.